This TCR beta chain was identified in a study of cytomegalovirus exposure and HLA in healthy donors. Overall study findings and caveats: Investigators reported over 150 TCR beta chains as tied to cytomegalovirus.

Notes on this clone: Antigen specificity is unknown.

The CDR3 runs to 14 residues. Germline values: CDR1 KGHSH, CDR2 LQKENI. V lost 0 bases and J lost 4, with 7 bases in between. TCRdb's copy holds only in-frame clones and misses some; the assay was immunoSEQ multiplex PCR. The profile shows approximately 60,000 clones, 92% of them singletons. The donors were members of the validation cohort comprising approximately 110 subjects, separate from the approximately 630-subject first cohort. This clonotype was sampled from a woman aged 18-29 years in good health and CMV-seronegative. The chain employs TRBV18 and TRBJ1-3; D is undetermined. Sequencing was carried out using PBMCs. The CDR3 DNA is TGTGCCAGCTCACCACCTATTGAGGGAAACACCATATATTTT. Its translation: CASSPPIEGNTIYF.